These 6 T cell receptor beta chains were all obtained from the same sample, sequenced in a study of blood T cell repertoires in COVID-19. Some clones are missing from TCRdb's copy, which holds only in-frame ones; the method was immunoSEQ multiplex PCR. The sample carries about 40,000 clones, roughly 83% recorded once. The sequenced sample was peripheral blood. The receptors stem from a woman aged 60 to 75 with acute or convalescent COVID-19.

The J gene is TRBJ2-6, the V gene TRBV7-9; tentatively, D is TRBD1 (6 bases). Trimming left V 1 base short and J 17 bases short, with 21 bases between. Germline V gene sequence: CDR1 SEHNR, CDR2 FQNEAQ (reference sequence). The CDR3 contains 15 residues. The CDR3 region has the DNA TGTGCCAGCAGCTTAGGCCGGACAGAGTCCGACCCATTGACTTTC. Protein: CASSLGRTESDPLTF.

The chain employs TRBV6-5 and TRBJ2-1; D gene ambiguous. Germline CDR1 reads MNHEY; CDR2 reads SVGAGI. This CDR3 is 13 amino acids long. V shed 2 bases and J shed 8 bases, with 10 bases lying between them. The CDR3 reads CASSYRVIDEQFF. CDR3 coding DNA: TGTGCCAGCAGTTACCGAGTGATTGATGAGCAGTTCTTC.

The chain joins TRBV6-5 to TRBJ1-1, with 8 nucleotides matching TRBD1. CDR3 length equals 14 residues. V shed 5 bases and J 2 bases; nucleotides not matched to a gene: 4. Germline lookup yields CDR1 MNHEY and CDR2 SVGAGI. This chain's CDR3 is CASSRTGQNTEAFF. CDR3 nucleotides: TGTGCCAGCAGTCGGACAGGGCAAAACACTGAAGCTTTCTTT.

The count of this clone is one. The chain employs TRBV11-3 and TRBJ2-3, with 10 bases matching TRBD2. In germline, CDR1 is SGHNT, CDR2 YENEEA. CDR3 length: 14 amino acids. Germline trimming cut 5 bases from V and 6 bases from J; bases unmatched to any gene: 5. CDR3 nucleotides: TGTGCCAGCAGCAGCGGGACTAGCGCGGATACGCAGTATTTT. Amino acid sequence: CASSSGTSADTQYF.

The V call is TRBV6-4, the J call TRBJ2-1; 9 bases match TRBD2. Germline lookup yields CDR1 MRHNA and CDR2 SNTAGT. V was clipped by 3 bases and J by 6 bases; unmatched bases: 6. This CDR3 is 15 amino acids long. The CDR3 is CASSESSGSGNEQFF. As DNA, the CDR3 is TGTGCCAGCAGTGAGAGTAGCGGGAGCGGCAATGAGCAGTTCTTC.

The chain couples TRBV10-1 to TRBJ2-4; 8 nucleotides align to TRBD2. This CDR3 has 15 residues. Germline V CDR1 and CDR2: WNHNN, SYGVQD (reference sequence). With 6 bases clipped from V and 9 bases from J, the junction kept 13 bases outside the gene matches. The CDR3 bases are TGCGCCAGCAGCGAAACGCCGGGACTAGGGGGCATTCAGTACTTC. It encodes CASSETPGLGGIQYF.